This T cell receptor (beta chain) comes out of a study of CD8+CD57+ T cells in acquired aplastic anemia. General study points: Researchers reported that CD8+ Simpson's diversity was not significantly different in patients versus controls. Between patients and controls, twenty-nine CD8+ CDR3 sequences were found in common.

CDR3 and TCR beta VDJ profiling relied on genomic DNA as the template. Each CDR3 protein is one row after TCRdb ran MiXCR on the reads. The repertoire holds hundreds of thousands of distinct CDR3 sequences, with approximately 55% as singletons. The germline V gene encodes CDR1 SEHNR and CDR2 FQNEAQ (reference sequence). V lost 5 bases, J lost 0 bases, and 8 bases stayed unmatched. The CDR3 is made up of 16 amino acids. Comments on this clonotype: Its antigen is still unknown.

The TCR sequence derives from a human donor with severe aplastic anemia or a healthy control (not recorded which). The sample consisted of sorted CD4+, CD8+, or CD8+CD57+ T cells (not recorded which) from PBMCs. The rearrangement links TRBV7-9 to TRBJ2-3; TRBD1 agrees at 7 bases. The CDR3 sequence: CASSGRDRASTDTQYF. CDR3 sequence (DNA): TGTGCCAGCAGCGGACGGGACAGAGCTAGCACAGATACGCAGTATTTT.